Each of the 3 T cell receptor beta chains below was sequenced from the same sample in a study of tumor and adjacent non-tumor tissue in lung cancer. The library came from three nested PCR rounds adapted from ARM-PCR protocols. TCRdb reprocessed the multiplex PCR reads via MiXCR and lists one record per CDR3 protein. Here the sample spans tens of thousands of distinct CDR3 sequences, 61% being singletons. RNA was extracted from bulk tissue without any cell sorting. The normal lung tissue was taken more than 3 cm from the tumor edge. The sequencing sample was made of distant non-tumor lung tissue. These receptors were collected from a man aged 70 or older with non-small cell lung cancer.

The gene calls are TRBV5-1 and TRBJ2-3; weak D call: TRBD2 (5 bases). CDR3 length equals 14 residues. Germline CDR1 and CDR2: SGHRS and YFSETQ. Trimming cost V 3 bases and J 3 bases, with 11 bases left between them. CDR3 nucleotides: TGCGCCAGCAGCTCCTCGGAGGAAACAGATACGCAGTATTTT. The encoded protein is CASSSSEETDTQYF. The variable domain in full, completed from reference TRBV5-1 and TRBJ2-3, reads KAGVTQTPRYLIKTRGQQVTLSCSPISGHRSVSWYQQTPGQGLQFLFEYFSETQRNKGNFPGRFSGRQFSNSRSEMNVSTLELGDSALYLCASSSSEETDTQYFGPGTRLTVL.

V gene TRBV11-1 combines with J gene TRBJ2-7; D possibly corresponds to TRBD2 (5 bases). Germline V CDR1 and CDR2: SGHAT, FQDESV (reference sequence). The CDR3 runs to 16 residues. The V end was cut by 6 bases, the J end by 0 bases, with 18 bases between. The chain's CDR3 is CASSIAQLTDSYEQYF. CDR3 coding DNA: TGTGCCAGCAGTATAGCGCAACTAACGGACTCCTACGAGCAGTACTTC.

With respect to this clonotype: This may be a read error: a much more frequent sequence differs by one nucleotide. The chain has TRBV12-3 or TRBV12-4 and TRBJ1-4; unclear D gene. V was pared by 7 bases and J by 8 bases, with 17 bases between. This CDR3 spans 14 amino acids. The CDR3, as DNA: TGTGCCAGCACCCCTACATGGCTGGGGGAAAAACTGTTTTTT. This translates into CASTPTWLGEKLFF.